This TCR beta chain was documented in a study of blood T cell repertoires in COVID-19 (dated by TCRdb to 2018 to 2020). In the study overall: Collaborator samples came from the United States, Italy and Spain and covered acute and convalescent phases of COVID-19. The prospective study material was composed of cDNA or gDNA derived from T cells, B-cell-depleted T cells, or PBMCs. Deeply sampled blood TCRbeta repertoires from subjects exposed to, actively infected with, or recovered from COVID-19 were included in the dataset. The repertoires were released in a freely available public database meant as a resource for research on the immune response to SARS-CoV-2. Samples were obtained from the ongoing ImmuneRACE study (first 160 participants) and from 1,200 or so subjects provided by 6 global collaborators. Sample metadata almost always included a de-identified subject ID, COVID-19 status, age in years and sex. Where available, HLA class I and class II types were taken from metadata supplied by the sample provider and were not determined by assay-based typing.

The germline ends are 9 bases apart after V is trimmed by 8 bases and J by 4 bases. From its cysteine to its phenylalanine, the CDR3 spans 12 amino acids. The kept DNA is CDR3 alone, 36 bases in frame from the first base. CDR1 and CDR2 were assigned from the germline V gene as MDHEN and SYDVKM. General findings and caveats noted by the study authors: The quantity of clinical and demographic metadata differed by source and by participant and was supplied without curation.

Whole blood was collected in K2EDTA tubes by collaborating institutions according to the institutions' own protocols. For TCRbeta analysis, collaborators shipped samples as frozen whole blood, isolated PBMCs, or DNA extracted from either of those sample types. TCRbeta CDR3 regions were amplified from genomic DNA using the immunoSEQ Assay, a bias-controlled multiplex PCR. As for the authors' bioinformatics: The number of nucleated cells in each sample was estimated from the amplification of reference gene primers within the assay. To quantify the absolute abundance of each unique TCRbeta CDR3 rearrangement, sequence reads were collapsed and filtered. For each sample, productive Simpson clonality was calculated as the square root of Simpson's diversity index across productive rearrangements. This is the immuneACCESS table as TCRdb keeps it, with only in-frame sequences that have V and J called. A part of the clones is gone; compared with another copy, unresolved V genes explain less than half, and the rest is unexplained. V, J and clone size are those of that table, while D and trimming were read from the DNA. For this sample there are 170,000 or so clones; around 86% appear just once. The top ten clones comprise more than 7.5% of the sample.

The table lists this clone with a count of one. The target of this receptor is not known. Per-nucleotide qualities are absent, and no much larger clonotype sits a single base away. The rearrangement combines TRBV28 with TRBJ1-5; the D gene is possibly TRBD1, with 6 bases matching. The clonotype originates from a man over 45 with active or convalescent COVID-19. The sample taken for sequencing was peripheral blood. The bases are TGTGCCAGCCGGGACAATAATCAGCCCCAGCATTTT. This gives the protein CASRDNNQPQHF.